These 10 T cell receptor beta chains were sequenced from one sample in a study of cytomegalovirus exposure and HLA in healthy donors. 13 Jbeta primers and 60 Vbeta primers were used for the PCR. Sequenced by immunoSEQ multiplex PCR; TCRdb stores in-frame clones only, minus some. The data hold about 240,000 clones, with over 70% observed a single time. The sequencing input was PBMCs. The receptors derive from a woman in her fifties or sixties in good health and CMV-seropositive.

This clone was found once. V is TRBV7-9 and J is TRBJ2-6; the D gene is possibly TRBD2 (5 bases). Trimming stripped 3 bases from V and 0 bases from J, with 9 bases between. Germline CDR1 is SEHNR and CDR2 is FQNEAQ (reference sequence). This CDR3 contains 16 residues. The chain's CDR3 is CASSFARGSGANVLTF. The CDR3, as DNA: TGTGCCAGCAGCTTCGCTCGGGGCTCTGGGGCCAACGTCCTGACTTTC.

This clone appeared a single time. The CDR3: CATSRDLRQSYEQYF. The CDR3 DNA sequence: TGTGCCACCAGCAGAGATCTGAGACAATCCTACGAGCAGTACTTC. The rearrangement links TRBV15 to TRBJ2-7; no firm D call. V was shortened by 0 bases and J by 1 base, with 10 bases between the two germline ends. The CDR3 totals 15 residues. From germline, CDR1 is LNHNV and CDR2 YYDKDF (reference sequence).

V is TRBV5-1 and J is TRBJ1-1; no reliable D call. This CDR3 spans 15 amino acids. CDR1 and CDR2 (germline): SGHRS, YFSETQ. Trimming stripped 3 bases from V and 1 base from J, with 13 bases between. The CDR3 is CASSSWSDPNTEAFF. The CDR3 region has the DNA TGCGCCAGCAGCTCTTGGAGCGACCCGAACACTGAAGCTTTCTTT.

The chain has TRBV18 and TRBJ2-3, with D perhaps TRBD2 (5 bases). Germline CDR1 is KGHSH and CDR2 is LQKENI. The CDR3 consists of 17 residues. V lost 2 bases and J lost 0, with 15 bases in between. The CDR3 loop is CASSPALAGTSTDTQYF. CDR3 bases: TGTGCCAGCTCACCAGCCCTCGCGGGTACAAGCACAGATACGCAGTATTTT.

This chain connects TRBV30 to TRBJ2-7; D perhaps matches TRBD2 (5 bases). Deletions cut 2 bases from V and 2 bases from J, with 13 bases between. The length of the CDR3 is 14 residues. CDR1 is GTSNPN and CDR2 is SVGIG in the germline V gene (reference sequence). CDR3 sequence reads: CAWSIGGPTYEQYF. The CDR3 DNA reads TGTGCCTGGAGTATTGGAGGCCCGACCTACGAGCAGTACTTC.

The V and J genes are TRBV7-8 and TRBJ1-5; 11 bases align to TRBD1. CDR3 length: 17 amino acids. The ends lost 6 bases at V and 4 bases at J; junction bases unmatched: 11. CDR1 SGHVS and CDR2 FQNEAQ come from the germline V gene. CDR3 coding DNA: TGTGCCAGCAGGGCTACCGGGACAGGGGGACCTAATCAGCCCCAGCATTTT. This encodes CASRATGTGGPNQPQHF.

The rearrangement uses TRBV5-1 and TRBJ1-2; weak D call: TRBD1 (6 bases). The CDR3 extends over 12 amino acids. V lost 2 bases and J lost 8, with 10 bases in between. Germline assignment: CDR1 SGHRS and CDR2 YFSETQ. The CDR3 region has the DNA TGCGCCAGCAGCTTTACAGGGACCGGCTACACCTTC. This encodes CASSFTGTGYTF.

The chain recombines TRBV5-6 with TRBJ2-1; D may be TRBD2 (6 bases). Germline CDR1 SGHDT, CDR2 YYEEEE. CDR3 length: 13 amino acids. Trimming removed 3 bases from V and 3 bases from J, with 7 bases in between. The CDR3 DNA sequence: TGTGCCAGCAGCTCGGACTACTACAATGAGCAGTTCTTC. Protein: CASSSDYYNEQFF.

This clone was recorded only once. The chain employs TRBV5-5 and TRBJ1-2; weak D call: TRBD1 (6 bases). Germline V gene lookup returns CDR1 SGHKS and CDR2 YYEKEE (reference sequence). The CDR3 has 11 residues. Trimming pared 4 bases from V and 8 bases from J, leaving 9 bases between. The CDR3: CASSAGGGYTF. The DNA of the CDR3 is TGTGCCAGCAGCGCGGGGGGCGGCTACACCTTC.

The rearrangement uses TRBV4-1 and TRBJ2-5; 9 positions match TRBD2. The germline V gene has CDR1 MGHRA and CDR2 YSYEKL. This CDR3 is 15 amino acids long. V dropped 2 bases and J dropped 5; count of bases not matched to a gene: 6. The CDR3, as DNA: TGCGCCAGCAGCCAACTGGGACTAGCTAAGGAGACCCAGTACTTC. As protein: CASSQLGLAKETQYF.